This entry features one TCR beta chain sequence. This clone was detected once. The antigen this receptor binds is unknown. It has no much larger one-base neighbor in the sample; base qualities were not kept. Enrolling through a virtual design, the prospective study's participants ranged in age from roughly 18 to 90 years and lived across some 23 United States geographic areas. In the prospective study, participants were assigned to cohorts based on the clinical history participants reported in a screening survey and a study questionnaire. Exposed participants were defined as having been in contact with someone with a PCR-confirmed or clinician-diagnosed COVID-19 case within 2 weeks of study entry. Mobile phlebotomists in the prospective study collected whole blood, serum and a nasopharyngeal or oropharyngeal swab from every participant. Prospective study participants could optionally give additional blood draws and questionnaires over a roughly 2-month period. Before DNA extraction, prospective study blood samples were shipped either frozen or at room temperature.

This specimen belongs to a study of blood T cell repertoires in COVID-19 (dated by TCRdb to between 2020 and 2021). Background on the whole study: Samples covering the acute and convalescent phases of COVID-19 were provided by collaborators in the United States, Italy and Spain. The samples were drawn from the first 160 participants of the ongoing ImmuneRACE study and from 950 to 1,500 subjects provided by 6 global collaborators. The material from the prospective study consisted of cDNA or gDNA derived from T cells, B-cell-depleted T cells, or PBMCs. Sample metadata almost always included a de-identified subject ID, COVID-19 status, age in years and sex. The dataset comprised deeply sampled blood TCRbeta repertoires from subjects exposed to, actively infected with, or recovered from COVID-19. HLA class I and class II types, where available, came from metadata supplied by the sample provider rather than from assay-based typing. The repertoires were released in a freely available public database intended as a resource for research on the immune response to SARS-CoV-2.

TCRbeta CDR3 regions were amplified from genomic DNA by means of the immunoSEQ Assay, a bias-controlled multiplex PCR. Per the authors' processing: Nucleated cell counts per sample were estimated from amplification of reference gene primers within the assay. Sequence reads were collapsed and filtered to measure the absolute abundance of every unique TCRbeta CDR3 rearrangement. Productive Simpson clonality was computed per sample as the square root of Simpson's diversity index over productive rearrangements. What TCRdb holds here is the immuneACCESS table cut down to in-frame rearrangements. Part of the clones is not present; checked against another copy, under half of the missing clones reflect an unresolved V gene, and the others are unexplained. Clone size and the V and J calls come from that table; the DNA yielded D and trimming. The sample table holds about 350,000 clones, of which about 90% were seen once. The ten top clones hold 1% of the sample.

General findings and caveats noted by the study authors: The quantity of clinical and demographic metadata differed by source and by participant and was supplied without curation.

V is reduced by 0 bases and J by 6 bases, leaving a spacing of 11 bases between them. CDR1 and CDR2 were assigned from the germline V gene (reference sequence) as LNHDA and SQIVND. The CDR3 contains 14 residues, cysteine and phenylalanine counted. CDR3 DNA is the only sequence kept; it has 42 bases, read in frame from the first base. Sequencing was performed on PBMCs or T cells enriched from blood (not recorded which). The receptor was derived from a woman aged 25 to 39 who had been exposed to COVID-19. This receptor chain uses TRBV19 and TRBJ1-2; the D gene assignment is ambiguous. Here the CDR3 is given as CASSIDPGLNGYTF. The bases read TGTGCCAGTAGTATAGATCCGGGTTTGAATGGCTACACCTTC.